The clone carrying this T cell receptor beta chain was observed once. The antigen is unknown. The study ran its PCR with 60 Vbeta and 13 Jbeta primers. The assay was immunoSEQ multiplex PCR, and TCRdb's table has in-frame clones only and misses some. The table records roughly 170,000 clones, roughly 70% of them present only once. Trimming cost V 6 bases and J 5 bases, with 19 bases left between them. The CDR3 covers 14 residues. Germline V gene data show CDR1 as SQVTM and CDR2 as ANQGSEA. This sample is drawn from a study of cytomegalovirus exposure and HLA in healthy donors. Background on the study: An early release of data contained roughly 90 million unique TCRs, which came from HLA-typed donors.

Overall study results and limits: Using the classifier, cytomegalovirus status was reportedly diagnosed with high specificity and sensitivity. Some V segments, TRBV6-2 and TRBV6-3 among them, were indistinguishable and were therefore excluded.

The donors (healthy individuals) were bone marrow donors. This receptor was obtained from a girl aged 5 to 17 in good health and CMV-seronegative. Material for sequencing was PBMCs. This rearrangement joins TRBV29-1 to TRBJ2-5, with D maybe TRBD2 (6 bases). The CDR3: CSVGGNSGWETQYF. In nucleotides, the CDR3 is TGCAGCGTCGGGGGTAATTCGGGGTGGGAGACCCAGTACTTC.